This T cell receptor (beta chain) stems from a study of early T cells in non-severe SARS-CoV-2 infection. As for the study in general: Alpha and beta chains were unpaired, from unsorted whole-blood bulk RNA.

The germline gives CDR1 MDHEN, CDR2 SYDVKM. Trimming cost V 1 base and J 3 bases, with 4 bases left between them. The CDR3 length is 12 residues. In the library, individual cDNA molecules carried attached unique molecular identifiers. TCRdb reprocessed the 5' RACE reads with MiXCR, giving one entry per CDR3 protein. The top ten clones hold about 8.3% of a sample with 66,000 or so distinct CDR3 sequences, about 13% of them seen once. This clonotype was counted only a few times. The antigen is unknown. Study results and caveats: VDJdb matching favored anti-spike CD8 responses, missing private and CD4 specificities.

The receptor was isolated from an adult who was a healthcare worker with PCR-confirmed SARS-CoV-2 infection or an uninfected control (not recorded which). This chain links TRBV28 with TRBJ2-7; the D is unclear. Sequencing was done on a sample of whole blood. The CDR3 is CASSLSHYEQYF. DNA for the CDR3: TGTGCCAGCAGTTTATCCCACTACGAGCAGTACTTC.